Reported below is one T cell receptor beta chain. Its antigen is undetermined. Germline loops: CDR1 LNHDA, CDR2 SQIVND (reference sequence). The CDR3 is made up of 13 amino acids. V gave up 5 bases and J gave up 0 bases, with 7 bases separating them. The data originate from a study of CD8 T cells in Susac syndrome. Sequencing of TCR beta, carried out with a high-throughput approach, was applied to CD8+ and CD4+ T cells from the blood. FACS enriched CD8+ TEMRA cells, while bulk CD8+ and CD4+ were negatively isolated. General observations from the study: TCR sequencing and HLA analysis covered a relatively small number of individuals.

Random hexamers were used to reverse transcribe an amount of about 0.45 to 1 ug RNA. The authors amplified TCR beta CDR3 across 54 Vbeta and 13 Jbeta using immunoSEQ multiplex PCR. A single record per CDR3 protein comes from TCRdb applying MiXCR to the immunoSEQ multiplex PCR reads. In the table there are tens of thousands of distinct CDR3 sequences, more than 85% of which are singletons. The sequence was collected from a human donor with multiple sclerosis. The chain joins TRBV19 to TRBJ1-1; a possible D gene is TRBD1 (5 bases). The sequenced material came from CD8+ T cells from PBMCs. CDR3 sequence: CASSRGVNTEAFF. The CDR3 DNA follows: TGTGCCAGTAGTCGGGGGGTGAACACTGAAGCTTTCTTT. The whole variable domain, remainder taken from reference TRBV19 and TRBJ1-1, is DGGITQSPKYLFRKEGQNVTLSCEQNLNHDAMYWYRQDPGQGLRLIYYSQIVNDFQKGDIAEGYSVSREKKESFPLTVTSAQKNPTAFYLCASSRGVNTEAFFGQGTRLTVV.